This T cell receptor beta chain was documented in a study of shared clonotypes between healthy human individuals. J was trimmed by 5 bases and V by 4 bases; bases with no gene match: 11. The germline CDR1 and CDR2 sequences are LGHNT and FRNRAP. The CDR3 totals 16 residues. TCRdb's table, derived via immunoSEQ multiplex PCR, lists solely in-frame clones and lacks some. Of approximately 2.1 million clones in the sample, approximately 95% were seen once. HIV-negative, healthy adults without recent acute infections or vaccinations were the donors. This TCR came from a man aged 18 to 30 in good health. Some clones in this sample may be carry-over from other donors' samples. The sequenced sample was naive CD4+ T cells from PBMCs. The subset was: CD45RA+ positively selected. The rearrangement joins TRBV12-5 to TRBJ2-5; the match to TRBD2 covers 9 bases. CDR3 sequence: CASGSPRGGGMETQYF. CDR3 DNA: TGTGCTAGTGGTTCCCCCCGCGGGGGGGGGATGGAGACCCAGTACTTC.